Included here is one T cell receptor (beta chain) sequence, with context. Deletions cut 0 bases from V and 8 bases from J, with 17 bases between. The CDR3 spans 16 residues. Per the germline V gene, CDR1 is SGHDN and CDR2 is FVKESK. These data are taken from a study of blood T cell repertoires in COVID-19. TCRdb's table, derived via immunoSEQ multiplex PCR, lists solely in-frame clones and lacks some. The sample shows some 500,000 clones, around nine tenths of them seen only once. Sequencing was done on a sample of PBMCs or T cells enriched from blood (not recorded which). This chain connects TRBV14 to TRBJ2-4; no definite D call. The receptor comes from a woman aged 40 to 49 who had recovered from COVID-19. The CDR3 reads CASSQDRVGPGHIQYF. The DNA for the CDR3 is TGTGCCAGCAGCCAAGATCGGGTAGGCCCTGGCCACATTCAGTACTTC.